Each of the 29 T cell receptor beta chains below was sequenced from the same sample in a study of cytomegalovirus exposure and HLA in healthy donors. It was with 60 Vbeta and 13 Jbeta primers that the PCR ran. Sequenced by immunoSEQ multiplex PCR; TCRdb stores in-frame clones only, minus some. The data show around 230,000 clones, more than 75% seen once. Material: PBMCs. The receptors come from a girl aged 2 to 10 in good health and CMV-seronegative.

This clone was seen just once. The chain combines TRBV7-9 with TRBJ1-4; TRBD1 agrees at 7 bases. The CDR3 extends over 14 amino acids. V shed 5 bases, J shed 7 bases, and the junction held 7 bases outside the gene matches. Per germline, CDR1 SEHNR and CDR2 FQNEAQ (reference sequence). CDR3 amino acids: CASSPQGKGEKLFF. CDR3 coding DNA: TGTGCCAGCAGCCCACAGGGGAAGGGTGAAAAACTGTTTTTT. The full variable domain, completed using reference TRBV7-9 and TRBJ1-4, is DTGVSQNPRHKITKRGQNVTFRCDPISEHNRLYWYRQTLGQGPEFLTYFQNEAQLEKSRLLSDRFSAERPKGSFSTLEIQRTEQGDSAMYLCASSPQGKGEKLFFGSGTQLSVL.

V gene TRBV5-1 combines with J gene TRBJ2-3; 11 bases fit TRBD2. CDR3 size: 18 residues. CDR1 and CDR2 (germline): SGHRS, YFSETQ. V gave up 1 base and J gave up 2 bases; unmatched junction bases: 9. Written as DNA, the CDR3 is TGCGCCAGCAGCTTGTATGGCGCTAGCGGGAGGTTCACAGATACGCAGTATTTT. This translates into CASSLYGASGRFTDTQYF.

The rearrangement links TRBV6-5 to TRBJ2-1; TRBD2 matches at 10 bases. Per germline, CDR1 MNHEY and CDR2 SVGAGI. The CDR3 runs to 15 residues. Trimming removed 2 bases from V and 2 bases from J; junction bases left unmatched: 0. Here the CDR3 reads CASSYGLAAYNEQFF. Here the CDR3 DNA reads TGTGCCAGCAGTTACGGACTAGCGGCCTACAATGAGCAGTTCTTC.

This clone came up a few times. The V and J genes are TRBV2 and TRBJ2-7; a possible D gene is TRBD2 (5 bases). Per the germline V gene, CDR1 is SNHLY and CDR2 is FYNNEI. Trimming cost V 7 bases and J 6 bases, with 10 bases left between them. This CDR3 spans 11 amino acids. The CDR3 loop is CASTEVGEQYF. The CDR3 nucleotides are TGTGCCAGCACGGAGGTTGGCGAGCAGTACTTC.

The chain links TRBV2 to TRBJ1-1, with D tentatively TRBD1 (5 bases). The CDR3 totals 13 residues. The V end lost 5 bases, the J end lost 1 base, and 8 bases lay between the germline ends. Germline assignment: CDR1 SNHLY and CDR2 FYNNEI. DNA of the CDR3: TGTGCCAGCAGTAATCAGGGGAACACTGAAGCTTTCTTT. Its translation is CASSNQGNTEAFF. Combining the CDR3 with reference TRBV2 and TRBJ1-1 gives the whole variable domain EPEVTQTPSHQVTQMGQEVILRCVPISNHLYFYWYRQILGQKVEFLVSFYNNEISEKSEIFDDQFSVERPDGSNFTLKIRSTKLEDSAMYFCASSNQGNTEAFFGQGTRLTVV.

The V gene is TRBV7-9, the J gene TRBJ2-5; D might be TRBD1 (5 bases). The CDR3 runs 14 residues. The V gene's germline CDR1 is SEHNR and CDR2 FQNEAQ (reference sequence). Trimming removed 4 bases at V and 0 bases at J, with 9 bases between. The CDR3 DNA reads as TGTGCCAGCAGCTCCGGACAAGACCAAGAGACCCAGTACTTC. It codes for CASSSGQDQETQYF.

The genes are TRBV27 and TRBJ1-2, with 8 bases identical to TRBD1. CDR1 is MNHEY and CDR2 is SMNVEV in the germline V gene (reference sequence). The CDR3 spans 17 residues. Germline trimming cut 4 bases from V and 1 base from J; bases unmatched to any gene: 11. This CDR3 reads CASSSLILTGDNYGYTF. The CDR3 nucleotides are TGTGCCAGCAGTTCCCTTATTTTGACAGGGGATAACTATGGCTACACCTTC.

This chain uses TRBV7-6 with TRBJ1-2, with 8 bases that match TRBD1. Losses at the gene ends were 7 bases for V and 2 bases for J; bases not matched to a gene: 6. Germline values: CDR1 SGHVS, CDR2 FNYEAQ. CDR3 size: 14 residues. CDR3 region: CASNAGGGNYGYTF. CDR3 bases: TGTGCCAGCAACGCAGGGGGCGGCAACTATGGCTACACCTTC.

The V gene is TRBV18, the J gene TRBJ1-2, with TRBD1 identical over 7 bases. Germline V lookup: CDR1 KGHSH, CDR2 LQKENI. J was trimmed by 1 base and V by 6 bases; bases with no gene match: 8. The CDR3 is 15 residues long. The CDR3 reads CASSRGTEDNYGYTF. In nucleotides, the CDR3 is TGTGCCAGCTCCCGAGGGACAGAAGATAACTATGGCTACACCTTC.

DNA of the CDR3: TGCGCCAGCAGCGGAGGCCGGACTTACAATGAGCAGTTCTTC. Its translation: CASSGGRTYNEQFF. V and J are TRBV5-1 and TRBJ2-1; possibly TRBD2 for D (5 bases). The CDR3 length is 14 residues. Germline V CDR1 and CDR2: SGHRS, YFSETQ. V lost 4 bases, J lost 4 bases, and 12 bases lay in between.

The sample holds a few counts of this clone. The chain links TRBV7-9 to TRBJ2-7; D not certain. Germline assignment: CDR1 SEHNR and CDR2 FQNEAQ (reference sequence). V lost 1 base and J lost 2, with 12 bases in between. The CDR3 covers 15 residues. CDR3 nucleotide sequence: TGTGCCAGCAGCTTAGGGTCACTATTAACCTACGAGCAGTACTTC. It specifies CASSLGSLLTYEQYF.

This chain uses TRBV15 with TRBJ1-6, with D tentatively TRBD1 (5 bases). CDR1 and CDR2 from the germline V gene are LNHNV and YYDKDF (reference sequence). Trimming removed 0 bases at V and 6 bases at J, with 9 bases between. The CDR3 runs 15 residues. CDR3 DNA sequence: TGTGCCACCAGCAGAGATCCGGGGGGTAATTCACCCCTCCACTTT. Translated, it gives CATSRDPGGNSPLHF.

Written as DNA, the CDR3 is TGTGCCAGCAGCTTGGCGGGAGGCGAGCAGTTCTTC. This translates into CASSLAGGEQFF. This chain joins TRBV5-4 and TRBJ2-1, with 7 bases matching TRBD2. CDR1 and CDR2 (germline): SGHNT, YYREEE (reference sequence). Trimming cost V 0 bases and J 10 bases; bases outside gene matches: 1. The CDR3 covers 12 residues.

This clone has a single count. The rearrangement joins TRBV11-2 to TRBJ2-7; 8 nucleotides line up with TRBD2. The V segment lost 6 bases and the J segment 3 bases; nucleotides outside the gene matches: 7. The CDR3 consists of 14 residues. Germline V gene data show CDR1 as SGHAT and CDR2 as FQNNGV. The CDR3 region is CASSRGGKGYEQYF. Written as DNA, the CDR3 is TGTGCCAGCAGTCGGGGGGGAAAAGGCTACGAGCAGTACTTC.

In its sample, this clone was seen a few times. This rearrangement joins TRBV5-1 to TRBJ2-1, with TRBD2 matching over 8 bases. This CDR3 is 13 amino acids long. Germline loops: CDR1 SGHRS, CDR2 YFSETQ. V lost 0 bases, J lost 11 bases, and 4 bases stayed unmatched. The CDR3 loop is CASSLGAGDKQFF. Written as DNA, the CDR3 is TGCGCCAGCAGCTTGGGAGCGGGAGATAAGCAGTTCTTC. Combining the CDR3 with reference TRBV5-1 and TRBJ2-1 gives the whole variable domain KAGVTQTPRYLIKTRGQQVTLSCSPISGHRSVSWYQQTPGQGLQFLFEYFSETQRNKGNFPGRFSGRQFSNSRSEMNVSTLELGDSALYLCASSLGAGDKQFFGPGTRLTVL.

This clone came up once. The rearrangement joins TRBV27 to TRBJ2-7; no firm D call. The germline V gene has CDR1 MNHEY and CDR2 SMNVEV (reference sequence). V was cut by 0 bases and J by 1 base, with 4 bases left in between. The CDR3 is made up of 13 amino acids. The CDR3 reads CASSLSRSYEQYF. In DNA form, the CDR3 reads TGTGCCAGCAGTTTATCGAGGTCCTACGAGCAGTACTTC.

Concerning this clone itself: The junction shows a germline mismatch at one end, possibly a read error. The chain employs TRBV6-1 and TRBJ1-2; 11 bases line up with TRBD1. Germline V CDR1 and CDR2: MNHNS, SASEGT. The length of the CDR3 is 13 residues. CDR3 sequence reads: CASSGGTGGVLAF. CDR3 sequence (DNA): TGTGCCAGCAGTGGCGGGACAGGGGGAGTCTTGGCGTTC.

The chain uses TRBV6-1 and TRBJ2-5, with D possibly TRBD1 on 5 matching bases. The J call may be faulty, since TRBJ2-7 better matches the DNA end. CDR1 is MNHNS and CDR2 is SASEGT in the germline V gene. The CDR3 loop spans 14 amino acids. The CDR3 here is CASTSPRVGYEQYF. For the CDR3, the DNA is TGTGCCAGCACCTCCCCCAGGGTGGGCTACGAGCAGTACTTC.

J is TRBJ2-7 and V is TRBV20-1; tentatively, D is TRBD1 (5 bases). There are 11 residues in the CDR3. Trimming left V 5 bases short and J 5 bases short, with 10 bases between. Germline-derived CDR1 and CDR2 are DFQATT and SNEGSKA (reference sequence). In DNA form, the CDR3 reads TGCAGTGCTTCAGGGTACCACGAGCAGTACTTC. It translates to CSASGYHEQYF.

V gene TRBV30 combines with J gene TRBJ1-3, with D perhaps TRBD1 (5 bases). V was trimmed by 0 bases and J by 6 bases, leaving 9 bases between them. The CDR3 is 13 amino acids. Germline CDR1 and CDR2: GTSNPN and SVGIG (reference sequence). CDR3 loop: CAWSVLGENTIYF. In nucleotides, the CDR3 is TGTGCCTGGAGTGTCCTAGGGGAAAACACCATATATTTT.

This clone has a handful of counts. CDR3 residues: CASSLVVGRTAVTQYF. As DNA, the CDR3 is TGTGCCAGCAGCTTAGTAGTCGGGAGGACGGCCGTGACCCAGTACTTC. The V gene is TRBV11-2, the J gene TRBJ2-5, with 7 positions matching TRBD2. CDR3 size: 16 residues. J lost 7 bases, V lost 1 base, and 12 bases had no gene match. Germline loops: CDR1 SGHAT, CDR2 FQNNGV.

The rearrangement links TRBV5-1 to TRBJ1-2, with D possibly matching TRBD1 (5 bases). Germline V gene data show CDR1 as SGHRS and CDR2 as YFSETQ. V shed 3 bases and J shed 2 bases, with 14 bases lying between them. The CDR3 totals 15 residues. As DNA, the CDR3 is TGCGCCAGCAGCTATGACTGGGAGGGGAACTATGGCTACACCTTC. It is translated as CASSYDWEGNYGYTF. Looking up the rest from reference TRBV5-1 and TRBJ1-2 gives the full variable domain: KAGVTQTPRYLIKTRGQQVTLSCSPISGHRSVSWYQQTPGQGLQFLFEYFSETQRNKGNFPGRFSGRQFSNSRSEMNVSTLELGDSALYLCASSYDWEGNYGYTFGSGTRLTVV.

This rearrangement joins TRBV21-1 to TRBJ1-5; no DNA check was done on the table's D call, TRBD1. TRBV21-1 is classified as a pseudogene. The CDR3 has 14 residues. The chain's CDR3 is CASSIRQVNQPQHF. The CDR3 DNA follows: TGTGCCAGCAGCATAAGACAGGTCAATCAGCCCCAGCATTTT.

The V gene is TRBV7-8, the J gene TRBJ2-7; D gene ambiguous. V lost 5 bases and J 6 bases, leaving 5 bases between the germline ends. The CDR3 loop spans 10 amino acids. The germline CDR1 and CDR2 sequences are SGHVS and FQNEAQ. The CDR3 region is CASSDTEQYF. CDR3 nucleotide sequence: TGTGCCAGCAGCGACACCGAGCAGTACTTC. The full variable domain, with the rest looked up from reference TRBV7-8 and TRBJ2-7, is GAGVSQSPRYKVAKRGQDVALRCDPISGHVSLFWYQQALGQGPEFLTYFQNEAQLDKSGLPSDRFFAERPEGSVSTLKIQRTQQEDSAVYLCASSDTEQYFGPGTRLTVT.

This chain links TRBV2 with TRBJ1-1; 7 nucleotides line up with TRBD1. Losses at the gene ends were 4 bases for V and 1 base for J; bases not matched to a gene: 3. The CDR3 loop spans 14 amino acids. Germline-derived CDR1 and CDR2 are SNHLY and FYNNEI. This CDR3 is CASSVGTANTEAFF. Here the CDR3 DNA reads TGTGCCAGCAGTGTAGGGACAGCGAACACTGAAGCTTTCTTT.

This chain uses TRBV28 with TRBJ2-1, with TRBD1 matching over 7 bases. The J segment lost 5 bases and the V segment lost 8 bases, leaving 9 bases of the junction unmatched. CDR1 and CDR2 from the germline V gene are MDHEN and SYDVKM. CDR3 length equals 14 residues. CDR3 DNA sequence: TGTGCCAGCCGTCGACAGGGTGGGAACAATGAGCAGTTCTTC. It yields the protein CASRRQGGNNEQFF.

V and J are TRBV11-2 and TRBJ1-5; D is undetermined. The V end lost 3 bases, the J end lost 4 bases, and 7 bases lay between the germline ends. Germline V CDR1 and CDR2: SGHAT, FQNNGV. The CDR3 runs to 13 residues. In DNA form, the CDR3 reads TGTGCCAGCAGCTTCACAGCAAATCAGCCCCAGCATTTT. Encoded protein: CASSFTANQPQHF.

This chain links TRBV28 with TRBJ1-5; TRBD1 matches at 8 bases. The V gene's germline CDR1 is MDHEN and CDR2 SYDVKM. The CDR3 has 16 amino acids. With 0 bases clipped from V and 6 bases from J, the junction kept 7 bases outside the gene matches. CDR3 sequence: CASSLWTGEDGQPQHF. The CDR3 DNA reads TGTGCCAGCAGTTTATGGACAGGGGAGGATGGTCAGCCCCAGCATTTT.

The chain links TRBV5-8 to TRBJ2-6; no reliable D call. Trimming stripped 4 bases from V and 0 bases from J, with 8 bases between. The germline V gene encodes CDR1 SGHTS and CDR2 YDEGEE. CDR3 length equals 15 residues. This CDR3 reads CASSPTLSGANVLTF. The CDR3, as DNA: TGTGCCAGCAGCCCTACCCTCTCTGGGGCCAACGTCCTGACTTTC.